This T cell receptor (beta chain) was sequenced for a study of OX40 agonist ivuxolimab in advanced cancers. The method was immunoSEQ multiplex PCR; TCRdb's version includes in-frame clones alone and lacks a portion of them. The sample records tens of thousands of clones, roughly 80% being singletons. Baseline, cycle 4 day 1, and cycle 7 day 1 were the blood sampling points. Germline CDR1 SGHTA, CDR2 FQGNSA. This CDR3 spans 16 amino acids. With 5 bases removed from V and 10 bases from J, the gap between germline ends came to 21 bases. V is TRBV7-2 and J is TRBJ1-6; D ambiguous. The source was CD4+ or CD8+ T cells sorted from blood, collected in a trial of the OX40 agonist ivuxolimab. The receptor was isolated from an adult with an advanced solid tumor such as melanoma, head and neck, liver or kidney cancer. The CDR3 spells CASSRVRDSSRSPLHF. The CDR3 DNA is TGTGCCAGCAGCCGGGTGAGAGATTCGTCGAGGTCACCCCTCCACTTT.